This T cell receptor beta chain derives from a study of beta chain features in type 1 diabetes. Broader study findings: Researchers report that Type 1 diabetes patients had moderately but significantly shorter TCRB CDR3s across all four CD4+ subsets.

Worth noting for this clone: No antigen is known for it.

Expressed TCRB transcripts were sequenced, since all the RNA that had been isolated was reverse transcribed. Libraries were prepared by immunoSEQ multiplex PCR; TCRdb keeps only in-frame clonotypes and omits some of them. The repertoire consists of about 740,000 clones, with 10% to 15% occurring once and the leading ten covering around 0.022%. Sequencing was performed on naive CD4+ T cells from blood. The sequence was obtained from a man aged 18 to 35 with type 1 diabetes.

The DNA for the CDR3 is TGTGCCAGTAGTGCAAACCGGGACAACGATTCACCCCTCCACTTT. Protein product: CASSANRDNDSPLHF. This rearrangement joins TRBV19 to TRBJ1-6; TRBD1 might be the D (6 bases). The V and J ends lost 5 bases and 8 bases respectively, with 16 bases between them. Germline V gene data show CDR1 as LNHDA and CDR2 as SQIVND (reference sequence). CDR3 length equals 15 residues.